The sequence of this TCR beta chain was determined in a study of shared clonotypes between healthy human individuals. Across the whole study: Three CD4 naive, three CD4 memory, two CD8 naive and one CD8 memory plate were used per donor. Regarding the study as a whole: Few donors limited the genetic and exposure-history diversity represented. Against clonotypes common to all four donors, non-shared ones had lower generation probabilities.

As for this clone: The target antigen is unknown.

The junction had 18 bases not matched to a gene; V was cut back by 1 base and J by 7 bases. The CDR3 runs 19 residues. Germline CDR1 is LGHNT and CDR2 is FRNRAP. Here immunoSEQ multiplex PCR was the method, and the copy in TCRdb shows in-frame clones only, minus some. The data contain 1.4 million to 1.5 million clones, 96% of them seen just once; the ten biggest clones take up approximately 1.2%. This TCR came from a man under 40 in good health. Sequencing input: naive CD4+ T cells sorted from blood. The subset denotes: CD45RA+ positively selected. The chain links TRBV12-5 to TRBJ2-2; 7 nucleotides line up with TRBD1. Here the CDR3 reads CASGLGLTGERGKYGELFF. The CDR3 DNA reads TGTGCTAGTGGTTTGGGTTTAACAGGGGAAAGGGGAAAATACGGGGAGCTGTTTTTT.